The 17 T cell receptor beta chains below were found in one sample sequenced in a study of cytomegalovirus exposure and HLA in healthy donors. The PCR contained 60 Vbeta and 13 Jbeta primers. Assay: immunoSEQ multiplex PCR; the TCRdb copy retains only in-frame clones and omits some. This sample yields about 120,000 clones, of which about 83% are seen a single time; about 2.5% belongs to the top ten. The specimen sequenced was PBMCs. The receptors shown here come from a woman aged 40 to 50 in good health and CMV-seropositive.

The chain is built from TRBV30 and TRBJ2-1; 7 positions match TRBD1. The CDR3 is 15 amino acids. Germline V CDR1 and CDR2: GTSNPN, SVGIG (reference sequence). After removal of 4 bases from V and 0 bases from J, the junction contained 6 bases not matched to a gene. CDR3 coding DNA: TGTGCCTGGATAGGGGGCCCCAGCTCCTACAATGAGCAGTTCTTC. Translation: CAWIGGPSSYNEQFF.

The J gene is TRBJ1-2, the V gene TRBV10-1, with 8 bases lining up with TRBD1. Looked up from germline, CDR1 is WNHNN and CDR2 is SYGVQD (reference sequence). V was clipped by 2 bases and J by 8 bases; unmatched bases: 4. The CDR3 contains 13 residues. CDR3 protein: CASSETGGYGYTF. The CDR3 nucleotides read TGCGCCAGCAGTGAGACAGGGGGTTACGGCTACACCTTC.

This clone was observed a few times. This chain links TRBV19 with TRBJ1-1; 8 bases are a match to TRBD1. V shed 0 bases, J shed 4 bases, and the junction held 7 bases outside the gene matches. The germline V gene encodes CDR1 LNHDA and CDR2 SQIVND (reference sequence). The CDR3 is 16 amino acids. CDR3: CASSIDDRGGSTEAFF. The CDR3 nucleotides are TGTGCCAGTAGTATAGACGACAGGGGTGGCTCCACTGAAGCTTTCTTT. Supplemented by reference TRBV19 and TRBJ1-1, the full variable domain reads DGGITQSPKYLFRKEGQNVTLSCEQNLNHDAMYWYRQDPGQGLRLIYYSQIVNDFQKGDIAEGYSVSREKKESFPLTVTSAQKNPTAFYLCASSIDDRGGSTEAFFGQGTRLTVV.

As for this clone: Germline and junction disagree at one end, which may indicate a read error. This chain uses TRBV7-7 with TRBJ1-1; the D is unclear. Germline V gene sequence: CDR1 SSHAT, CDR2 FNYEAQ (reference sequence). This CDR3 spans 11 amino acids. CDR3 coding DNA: TGTGCTAGCAGCTTAATAACTGAAGCTTTCTTT. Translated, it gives CASSLITEAFF.

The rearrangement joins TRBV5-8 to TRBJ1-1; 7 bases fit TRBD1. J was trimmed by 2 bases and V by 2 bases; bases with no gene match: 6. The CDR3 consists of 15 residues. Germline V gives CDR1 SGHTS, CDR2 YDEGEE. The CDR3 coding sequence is TGTGCCAGCAGCTTACTTGCAGGGGGTAACACTGAAGCTTTCTTT. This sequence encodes CASSLLAGGNTEAFF.

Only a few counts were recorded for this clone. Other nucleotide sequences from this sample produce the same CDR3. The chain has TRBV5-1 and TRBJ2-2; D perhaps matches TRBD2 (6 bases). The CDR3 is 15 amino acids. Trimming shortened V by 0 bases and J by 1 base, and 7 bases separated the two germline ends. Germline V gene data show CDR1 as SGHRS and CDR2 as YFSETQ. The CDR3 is CASSLAGGNTGELFF. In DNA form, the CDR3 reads TGCGCCAGCAGCTTGGCCGGGGGGAACACCGGGGAGCTGTTTTTT.

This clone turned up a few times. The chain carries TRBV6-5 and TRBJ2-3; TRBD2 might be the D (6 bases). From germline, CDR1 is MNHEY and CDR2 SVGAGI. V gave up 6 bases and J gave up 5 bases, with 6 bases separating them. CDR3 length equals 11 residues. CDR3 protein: CASRGGDTQYF. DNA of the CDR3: TGTGCCAGCAGGGGGGGAGATACGCAGTATTTT.

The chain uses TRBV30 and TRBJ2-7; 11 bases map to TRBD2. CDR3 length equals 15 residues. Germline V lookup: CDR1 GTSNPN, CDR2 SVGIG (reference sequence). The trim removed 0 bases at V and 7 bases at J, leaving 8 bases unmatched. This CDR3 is CAWSVKLAGVGEQYF. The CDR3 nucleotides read TGTGCCTGGAGTGTAAAACTAGCGGGAGTAGGTGAGCAGTACTTC.

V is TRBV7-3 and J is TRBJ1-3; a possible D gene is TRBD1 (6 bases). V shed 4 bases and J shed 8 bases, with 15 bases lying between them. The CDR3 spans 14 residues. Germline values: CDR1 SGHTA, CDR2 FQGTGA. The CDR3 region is CASSSKAGADTIYF. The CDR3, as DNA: TGTGCCAGCAGCTCTAAGGCGGGGGCGGACACCATATATTTT.

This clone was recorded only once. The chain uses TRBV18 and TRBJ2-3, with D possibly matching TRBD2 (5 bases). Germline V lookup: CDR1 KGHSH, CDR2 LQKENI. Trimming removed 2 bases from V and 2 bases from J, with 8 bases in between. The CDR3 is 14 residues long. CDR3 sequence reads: CASSPERNTDTQYF. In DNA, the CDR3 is TGTGCCAGCTCACCAGAGCGGAACACAGATACGCAGTATTTT. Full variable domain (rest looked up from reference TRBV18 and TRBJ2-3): NAGVMQNPRHLVRRRGQEARLRCSPMKGHSHVYWYRQLPEEGLKFMVYLQKENIIDESGMPKERFSAEFPKEGPSILRIQQVVRGDSAAYFCASSPERNTDTQYFGPGTRLTVL.

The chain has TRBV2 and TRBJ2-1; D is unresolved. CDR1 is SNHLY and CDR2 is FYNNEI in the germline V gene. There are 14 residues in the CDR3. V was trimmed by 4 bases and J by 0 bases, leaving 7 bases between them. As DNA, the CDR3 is TGTGCCAGCAGTGCCGCCAGCTCCTACAATGAGCAGTTCTTC. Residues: CASSAASSYNEQFF.

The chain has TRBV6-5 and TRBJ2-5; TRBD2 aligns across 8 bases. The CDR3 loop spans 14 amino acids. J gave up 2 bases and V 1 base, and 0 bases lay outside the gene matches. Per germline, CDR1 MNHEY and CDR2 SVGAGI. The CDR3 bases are TGTGCCAGCAGTTACTTAGCGGGGCAAGAGACCCAGTACTTC. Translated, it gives CASSYLAGQETQYF.

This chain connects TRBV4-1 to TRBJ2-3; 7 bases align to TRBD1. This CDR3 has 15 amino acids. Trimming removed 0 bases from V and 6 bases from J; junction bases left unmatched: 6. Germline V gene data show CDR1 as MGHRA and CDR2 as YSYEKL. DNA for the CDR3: TGCGCCAGCAGCCAAGACGACAGGGATAATGATACGCAGTATTTT. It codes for CASSQDDRDNDTQYF.

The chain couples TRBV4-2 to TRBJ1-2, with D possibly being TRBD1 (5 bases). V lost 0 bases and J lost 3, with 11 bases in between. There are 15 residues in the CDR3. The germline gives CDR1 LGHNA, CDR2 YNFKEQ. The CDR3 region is CASSQDGGSHYGYTF. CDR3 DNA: TGTGCCAGCAGCCAAGACGGGGGGTCACACTATGGCTACACCTTC.

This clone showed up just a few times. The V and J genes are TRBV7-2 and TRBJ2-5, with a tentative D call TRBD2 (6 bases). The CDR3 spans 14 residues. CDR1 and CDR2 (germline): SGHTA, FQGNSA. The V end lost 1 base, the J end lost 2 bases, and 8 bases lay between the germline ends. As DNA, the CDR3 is TGTGCCAGCAGCTTAGGCGGGGTACAAGAGACCCAGTACTTC. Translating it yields CASSLGGVQETQYF.

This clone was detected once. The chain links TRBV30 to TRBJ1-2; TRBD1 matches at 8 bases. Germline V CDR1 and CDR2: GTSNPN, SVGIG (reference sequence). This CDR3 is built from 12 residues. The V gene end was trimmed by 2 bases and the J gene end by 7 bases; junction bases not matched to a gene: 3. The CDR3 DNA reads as TGTGCCTGGAGTTGGACAGGGCCTGGCTACACCTTC. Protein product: CAWSWTGPGYTF.

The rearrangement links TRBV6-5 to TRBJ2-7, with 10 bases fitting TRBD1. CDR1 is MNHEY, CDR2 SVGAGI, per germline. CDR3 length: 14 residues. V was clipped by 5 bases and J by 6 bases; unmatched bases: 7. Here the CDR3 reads CASSLRDRGSEQYF. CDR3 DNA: TGTGCCAGCAGTCTCCGGGACAGGGGAAGCGAGCAGTACTTC.